This T cell receptor beta chain was obtained from a study of read filtering for tumor transcriptome and immune sequencing. Study summary: The cohort had some 16 men and under 15 women aged roughly 40 to 80, mean approximately 66 years. Whole-transcriptome libraries were prepared after DNase treatment.

This clonotype was recorded many times. The V gene's germline CDR1 is MNHEY and CDR2 SVGEGT. The CDR3 is 16 residues long. Trimming took off 2 bases at V and 5 bases at J, with 16 bases between the two ends. The library was built from roughly 400 ng RNA with molecular barcoded adaptors for alpha/delta and beta/gamma chains. TCRdb ran MiXCR on the reads and lists one entry per CDR3 protein. The table has 35,000 to 50,000 distinct CDR3 sequences, over 11% seen once. Bone marrow was sampled from every patient at the time of active disease. V gene TRBV6-2 or TRBV6-3 combines with J gene TRBJ2-1; D remains ambiguous. Sequences were obtained from a population of CD138-negative cells sorted from bone marrow. The sequence derives from a donor at least 40 years old with multiple myeloma. The CDR3 DNA reads TGTGCCAGCAGTTACGCCGACAACCGAAAGGACAATGAGCAGTTCTTC. Encoded protein: CASSYADNRKDNEQFF.